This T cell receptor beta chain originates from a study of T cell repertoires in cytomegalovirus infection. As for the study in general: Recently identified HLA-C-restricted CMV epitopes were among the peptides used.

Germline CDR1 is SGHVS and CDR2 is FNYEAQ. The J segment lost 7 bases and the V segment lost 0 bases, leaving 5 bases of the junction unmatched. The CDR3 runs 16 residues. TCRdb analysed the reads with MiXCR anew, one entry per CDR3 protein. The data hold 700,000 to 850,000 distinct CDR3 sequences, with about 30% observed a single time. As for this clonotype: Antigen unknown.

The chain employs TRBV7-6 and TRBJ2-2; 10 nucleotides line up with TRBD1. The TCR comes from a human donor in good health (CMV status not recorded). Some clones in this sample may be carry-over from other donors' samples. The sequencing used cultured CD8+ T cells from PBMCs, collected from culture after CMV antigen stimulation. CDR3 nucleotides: TGTGCCAGCAGCTTAGCCGACAGGGGGCCTGGCGGGGAGCTGTTTTTT. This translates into CASSLADRGPGGELFF.